This paragraph reports one TCR beta chain. The antigen remains undetermined. In germline, CDR1 is SGHRS, CDR2 YFSETQ. Trimming shortened V by 2 bases and J by 0 bases, and 20 bases separated the two germline ends. The CDR3 is 19 residues long. This sample is part of a study of CD8+ T cells in alopecia areata. Overall study results and limits: Only a single nonresponder existed, so baseline CD8+ expansion links stay unclear.

Sequencing used cDNA as its template, made by extracting RNA and reverse transcribing it. Profiling relied on immunoSEQ multiplex PCR, and the TCRdb table lists in-frame clones only, not all of them. The sample holds some 150,000 clones; approximately 59% are singletons and the top ten take more than 15%. Treatment meaning: oral pan-JAK inhibitor, 5-10 mg twice daily. Alopecia areata patients gave lesional scalp punch biopsies and peripheral blood samples. Source: CD4+ T cells sorted from blood, taken between weeks 55 and 65, from a patient treated with tofacitinib. The rearrangement links TRBV5-1 to TRBJ2-2; D remains ambiguous. The clonotype was recovered from a human donor with alopecia areata. The CDR3 region is CASSFYPTAQSANTGELFF. In DNA, the CDR3 is TGCGCCAGCAGCTTTTACCCAACAGCCCAGAGCGCGAACACCGGGGAGCTGTTTTTT.